There are many counts of the clone carrying this T cell receptor beta chain. V gave up 6 bases and J gave up 2 bases, with 14 bases separating them. The CDR3 extends over 14 amino acids. Germline assignment: CDR1 MNHNS and CDR2 SASEGT. TCRbeta library preparation incorporated unique molecular identifiers. TCRdb fed the PCR reads into MiXCR, producing one record per CDR3 protein. The repertoire holds 150,000 to 200,000 distinct CDR3 sequences, with 6.5% to 7.5% as singletons. This specimen comes from a study of T-cell reconstitution after alpha-beta-depleted transplantation in children. V gene TRBV6-1 combines with J gene TRBJ2-7; D possibly corresponds to TRBD2 (6 bases). The sequence was collected from a human donor who donated a stem cell graft to a child with Wiskott-Aldrich syndrome. This specimen consisted of PBMCs from the stem cell graft donor, obtained from the stem cell graft. DNA of the CDR3: TGTGCCAGCAGAAACGGAGGGGAGACCTACGAGCAGTACTTC. It is translated as CASRNGGETYEQYF.